Below are 4 T cell receptor beta chains sequenced from a single sample in a study of blood T cell repertoires in COVID-19. The data were produced by immunoSEQ multiplex PCR, yet TCRdb's version contains in-frame clones alone and is incomplete. The sample has roughly 180,000 clones; 75% to 85% are singletons. Sample: PBMCs or T cells enriched from blood (not recorded which). These receptor sequences come from a man aged 35-49 years who had recovered from COVID-19.

The J gene is TRBJ1-1, the V gene TRBV10-3; 9 bases line up with TRBD1. J lost 3 bases, V lost 7 bases, and 6 bases had no gene match. The CDR3 is made up of 14 amino acids. Looked up from germline, CDR1 is ENHRY and CDR2 is SYGVKD. CDR3 amino acids: CAITKTGGDTEAFF. The CDR3 nucleotides are TGTGCCATCACCAAGACAGGGGGGGACACTGAAGCTTTCTTT.

The chain combines TRBV30 with TRBJ2-3, with D unresolved. Per germline, CDR1 GTSNPN and CDR2 SVGIG (reference sequence). The CDR3 is 14 residues long. V was trimmed by 0 bases and J by 3 bases, leaving 10 bases between them. The CDR3 DNA follows: TGTGCCTGGAGTGTAACGAGGCTAACAGATACGCAGTATTTT. Its translation is CAWSVTRLTDTQYF.

The J gene is TRBJ1-6, the V gene TRBV7-9, with D uncertain. This CDR3 spans 15 amino acids. V gave up 5 bases and J gave up 3 bases, with 11 bases separating them. Germline CDR1 reads SEHNR; CDR2 reads FQNEAQ (reference sequence). This CDR3 is CASSHSNRYNSPLHF. For the CDR3, the DNA is TGTGCCAGCAGCCACAGCAACCGCTATAATTCACCCCTCCACTTT.

The J gene is TRBJ1-2, the V gene TRBV5-1, with D maybe TRBD1 (6 bases). Germline lookup yields CDR1 SGHRS and CDR2 YFSETQ. V was trimmed by 2 bases and J by 4 bases, leaving 12 bases between them. This CDR3 spans 14 amino acids. CDR3 nucleotide sequence: TGCGCCAGCAGCTTCAACAGGGATGGCTATGGCTACACCTTC. Translating gives CASSFNRDGYGYTF.